The 4 T cell receptor beta chains below come from one sample, sequenced in a study of T cell responses to AZD1222 COVID-19 vaccine. Clones were read by immunoSEQ multiplex PCR, and TCRdb kept only the in-frame ones, dropping some. The repertoire consists of about 31,000 clones, with 70% to 90% occurring once and the leading ten covering 11% to 15%. Source: peripheral blood, taken 28 days after the second AZD1222 dose. These receptor sequences come from an adult who received the AZD1222 COVID-19 vaccine.

The CDR3 is CSVDSPNYGYTF. CDR3 DNA: TGCAGCGTTGACAGCCCTAACTATGGCTACACCTTC. The chain has TRBV29-1 and TRBJ1-2; no firm D call. Trimming took 3 bases from V and 0 from J, leaving 5 bases between them. Germline loops: CDR1 SQVTM, CDR2 ANQGSEA. CDR3 length equals 12 residues. Drawing the rest from reference TRBV29-1 and TRBJ1-2, the complete variable domain is SAVISQKPSRDICQRGTSLTIQCQVDSQVTMMFWYRQQPGQSLTLIATANQGSEATYESGFVIDKFPISRPNLTFSTLTVSNMSPEDSSIYLCSVDSPNYGYTFGSGTRLTVV.

This CDR3 is CASSPGARNTEAFF. Here the CDR3 DNA reads TGCGCCAGCAGCCCCGGGGCCAGGAACACTGAAGCTTTCTTT. The rearrangement links TRBV5-1 to TRBJ1-1, with D perhaps TRBD1 (5 bases). CDR3 length: 14 residues. CDR1 SGHRS and CDR2 YFSETQ come from the germline V gene. V was clipped by 4 bases and J by 1 base, with 11 bases between them.

The chain is built from TRBV4-1 and TRBJ2-4; 9 bases line up with TRBD2. Germline CDR1 and CDR2: MGHRA and YSYEKL. Trimming removed 1 base from V and 9 bases from J; junction bases left unmatched: 10. The CDR3 sequence is 16 residues long. CDR3 DNA sequence: TGCGCCAGCAGCCAAGGCCCCCGGGAGCGGGGGGCCATTCAGTACTTC. Translation gives CASSQGPRERGAIQYF.

The chain couples TRBV3-1 (or the pseudogene TRBV3-2) to TRBJ2-7; TRBD2 matches 9 bases. With 4 bases clipped from V and 5 bases from J, the junction kept 15 bases outside the gene matches. This CDR3 spans 17 amino acids. Germline assignment: CDR1 LGHDT and CDR2 YNNKEL (reference sequence). The CDR3, as DNA: TGTGCCAGCAGCCCCCATGGCGGCGGGGGGGCGAGAGACGAGCAGTACTTC. Translated, it gives CASSPHGGGGARDEQYF.